The next 12 T cell receptor beta chains were all read from a single sample in a study of blood T cell repertoires in COVID-19. The assay was immunoSEQ multiplex PCR, and TCRdb's table has in-frame clones only and misses some. In the table there are roughly 130,000 clones, more than 70% of which are singletons. Specimen: peripheral blood. Receptor source: a woman aged 25 to 39 who had recovered from COVID-19.

This clone appeared a single time. This rearrangement joins TRBV18 to TRBJ1-4; TRBD1 matches 8 bases. This CDR3 has 15 amino acids. CDR1 is KGHSH, CDR2 LQKENI, per germline. The ends lost 6 bases at V and 7 bases at J; junction bases unmatched: 10. The CDR3 protein is CASSRGQGFSEKLFF. CDR3 sequence (DNA): TGTGCCAGCTCTCGAGGACAGGGCTTTTCTGAAAAACTGTTTTTT.

The chain links TRBV28 to TRBJ2-7; D gene ambiguous. The ends were cut back, 1 base at V and 6 bases at J, with 4 bases in the middle. The germline V gene encodes CDR1 MDHEN and CDR2 SYDVKM. The CDR3 covers 11 residues. Here the CDR3 reads CASSLSLEQYF. As DNA, the CDR3 is TGTGCCAGCAGTTTATCTCTCGAGCAGTACTTC.

This sequence joins TRBV4-1 and TRBJ1-2, with a tentative D call TRBD1 (6 bases). Germline V CDR1 and CDR2: MGHRA, YSYEKL. V was shortened by 0 bases and J by 1 base, with 12 bases between the two germline ends. This CDR3 region has 16 residues. The CDR3, as DNA: TGCGCCAGCAGCCAAGATGAGGGGGACGTTAACTATGGCTACACCTTC. Amino acids: CASSQDEGDVNYGYTF.

This clone was picked up many times. The chain links TRBV23-1 to TRBJ1-4; no clear D gene. TRBV23-1 is given ORF status, its function remaining uncertain. The CDR3 runs 15 residues. V lost 1 base and J 5 bases, leaving 11 bases between the germline ends. The CDR3 bases are TGCGCCAGCAGTCAATATGACACAGAGAATGAAAAACTGTTTTTT. Amino acid sequence: CASSQYDTENEKLFF.

The chain uses TRBV27 and TRBJ1-2; tentative D call: TRBD1 (5 bases). Trimming removed 6 bases at V and 4 bases at J, with 15 bases between. The V gene's germline CDR1 is MNHEY and CDR2 SMNVEV (reference sequence). The CDR3 has 14 residues. Here the CDR3 DNA reads TGTGCCAGCAGACTCGGACGGGGGAGCTATGGCTACACCTTC. Translated: CASRLGRGSYGYTF.

This chain links TRBV29-1 with TRBJ2-1, with TRBD2 as a possible D gene (6 bases). The V gene's germline CDR1 is SQVTM and CDR2 ANQGSEA. CDR3 length: 16 amino acids. V dropped 0 bases and J dropped 5 bases, with 17 bases sitting between them. The CDR3 sequence is CSVEERLLALNNEQFF. The DNA for the CDR3 is TGCAGCGTTGAAGAAAGATTGCTAGCGCTTAACAATGAGCAGTTCTTC.

V usage is TRBV5-6 and J usage is TRBJ1-5; 8 bases fit TRBD1. V was pared by 2 bases and J by 5 bases, with 3 bases of the junction left unmatched. CDR1 is SGHDT and CDR2 is YYEEEE in the germline V gene. The CDR3 covers 14 residues. CDR3 DNA sequence: TGTGCCAGCAGCTTAGGGACAGGCTATCAGCCCCAGCATTTT. This sequence encodes CASSLGTGYQPQHF.

The chain couples TRBV18 to TRBJ1-4, with a tentative D call TRBD1 (5 bases). The CDR3 length is 15 residues. Germline values: CDR1 KGHSH, CDR2 LQKENI. V gave up 4 bases and J gave up 1 base, with 10 bases separating them. CDR3 sequence reads: CASSLSQGTNEKLFF. CDR3 in DNA: TGTGCCAGCTCACTTTCCCAGGGAACTAATGAAAAACTGTTTTTT.

The chain joins TRBV7-2 to TRBJ2-1; 8 bases agree with TRBD2. CDR3 size: 15 residues. V was clipped by 3 bases and J by 7 bases; unmatched bases: 8. Germline loops: CDR1 SGHTA, CDR2 FQGNSA. The CDR3 loop is CASSFGGALVNEQFF. DNA for the CDR3: TGTGCCAGCAGCTTCGGGGGGGCCTTAGTAAATGAGCAGTTCTTC. Filled out from reference TRBV7-2 and TRBJ2-1, the complete variable domain reads GAGVSQSPSNKVTEKGKDVELRCDPISGHTALYWYRQSLGQGLEFLIYFQGNSAPDKSGLPSDRFSAERTGGSVSTLTIQRTQQEDSAVYLCASSFGGALVNEQFFGPGTRLTVL.

The chain couples TRBV5-4 to TRBJ2-2; D is possibly TRBD1 (5 bases). The CDR3 totals 15 residues. V dropped 3 bases and J dropped 5 bases, with 14 bases sitting between them. Germline V gene sequence: CDR1 SGHNT, CDR2 YYREEE (reference sequence). This chain's CDR3 is CASSWTRNPTGELFF. In DNA form, the CDR3 reads TGTGCCAGCAGCTGGACAAGAAACCCTACCGGGGAGCTGTTTTTT. Full variable domain (missing parts from reference TRBV5-4 and TRBJ2-2): ETGVTQSPTHLIKTRGQQVTLRCSSQSGHNTVSWYQQALGQGPQFIFQYYREEENGRGNFPPRFSGLQFPNYSSELNVNALELDDSALYLCASSWTRNPTGELFFGEGSRLTVL.

V is TRBV5-4 and J is TRBJ2-2; 7 bases are a match to TRBD1. Germline V lookup: CDR1 SGHNT, CDR2 YYREEE (reference sequence). The CDR3 spans 17 residues. After removal of 3 bases from V and 3 bases from J, the junction contained 11 bases not matched to a gene. CDR3 bases: TGTGCCAGCAGCTCGAAAAAGACAGGGACCCACACCGGGGAGCTGTTTTTT. As protein: CASSSKKTGTHTGELFF.

The chain is built from TRBV6-5 and TRBJ2-7, with TRBD1 identical over 11 bases. From germline, CDR1 is MNHEY and CDR2 SVGAGI. The J segment lost 2 bases and the V segment lost 4 bases, leaving 7 bases of the junction unmatched. CDR3 length equals 16 residues. In DNA, the CDR3 is TGTGCCAGCAGTTTCAGTCCGGGACAGGGGGCCTACGAGCAGTACTTC. It translates to CASSFSPGQGAYEQYF.